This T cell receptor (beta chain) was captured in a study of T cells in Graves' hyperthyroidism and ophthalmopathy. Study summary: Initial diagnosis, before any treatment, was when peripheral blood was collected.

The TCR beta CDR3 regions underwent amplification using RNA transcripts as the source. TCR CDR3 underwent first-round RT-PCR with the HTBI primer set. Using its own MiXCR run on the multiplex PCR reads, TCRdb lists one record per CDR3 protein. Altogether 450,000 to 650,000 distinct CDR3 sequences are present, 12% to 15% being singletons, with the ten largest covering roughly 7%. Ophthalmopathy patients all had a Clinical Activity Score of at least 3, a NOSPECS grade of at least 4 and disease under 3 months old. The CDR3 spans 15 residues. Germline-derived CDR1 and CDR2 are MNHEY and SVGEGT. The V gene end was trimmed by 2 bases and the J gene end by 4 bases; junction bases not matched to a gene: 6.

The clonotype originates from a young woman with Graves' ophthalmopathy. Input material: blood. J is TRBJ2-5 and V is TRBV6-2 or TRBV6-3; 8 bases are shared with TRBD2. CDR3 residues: CASSYPGGGRETQYF. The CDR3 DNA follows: TGTGCCAGCAGTTACCCGGGAGGGGGAAGAGAGACCCAGTACTTC.